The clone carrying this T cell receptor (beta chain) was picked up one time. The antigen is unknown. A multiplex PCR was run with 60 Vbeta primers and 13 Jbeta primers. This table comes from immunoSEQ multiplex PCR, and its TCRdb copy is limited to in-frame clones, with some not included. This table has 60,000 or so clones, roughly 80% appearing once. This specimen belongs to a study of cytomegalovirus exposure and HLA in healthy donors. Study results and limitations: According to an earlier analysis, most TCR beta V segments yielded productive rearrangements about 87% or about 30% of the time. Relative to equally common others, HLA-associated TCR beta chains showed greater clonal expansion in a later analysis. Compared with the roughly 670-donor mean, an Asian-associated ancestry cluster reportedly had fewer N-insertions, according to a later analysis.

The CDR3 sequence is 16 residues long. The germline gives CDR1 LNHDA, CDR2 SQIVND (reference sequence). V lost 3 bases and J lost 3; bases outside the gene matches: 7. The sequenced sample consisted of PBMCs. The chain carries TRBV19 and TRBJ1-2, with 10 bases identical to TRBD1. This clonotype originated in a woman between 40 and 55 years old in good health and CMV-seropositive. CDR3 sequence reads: CASSIEATGGYYGYTF. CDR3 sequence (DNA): TGTGCCAGTAGTATTGAGGCGACAGGGGGCTACTATGGCTACACCTTC.